The source of this T cell receptor beta chain is a study of shared clonotypes between healthy human individuals. Study-level background: A couple of women and a few men aged 18 to 49 made up the donors.

Study-wide points: It was the few donors that limited the genetic and exposure-history diversity represented.

CDR1 GTSNPN and CDR2 SVGIG come from the germline V gene (reference sequence). Trimming stripped 2 bases from V and 7 bases from J, with 26 bases between. The CDR3 has 18 amino acids. This clone was seen a few times. Its antigen is as yet unknown. When replicate PCRs were run on sorted subsets, they used about 220 ng DNA, tens of thousands of T cell genomes. Assay used: immunoSEQ multiplex PCR; TCRdb lists only in-frame clones, some missing. The top ten hold 1.8% of the sample, which has fewer than 850,000 clones, roughly 78% seen once. The sequence was collected from a woman younger than 45 in good health. The specimen was memory CD4+ T cells sorted from blood. As to subset: CD45RA-negative fraction. The chain is built from TRBV30 and TRBJ2-2; D may match TRBD1 or TRBD2 (5 bases each). CDR3 amino acids: CAWSTNTPGTKVFGELFF. The DNA for the CDR3 is TGTGCCTGGAGTACCAACACTCCCGGGACGAAAGTTTTCGGGGAGCTGTTTTTT.